This T cell receptor (beta chain) is drawn from a study of post-analysis software for immune sequencing data. Findings and caveats of the study: Normalized Chao1 diversity was significantly reduced in patients versus controls. Patients showed TRBV5-6, TRBV5-1 and TRBV20-1 among a few TRBV segments more frequent than in controls.

Details on this clonotype: Its antigen remains unknown.

CDR3 length: 20 amino acids. Germline V gene lookup returns CDR1 MGHDK and CDR2 SYGVNS. The germline V and J ends were trimmed by 4 bases and 1 base, with 28 bases remaining between them. TCR beta cDNA libraries included unique molecular identifiers. From 1 to 10 million T cells, 400,000 to 600,000 cDNA molecules were obtained. TCRdb fed the PCR reads into MiXCR, producing one record per CDR3 protein. The sample shows more than 350,000 distinct CDR3 sequences, approximately 37% of them seen only once. This chain uses TRBV25-1 with TRBJ2-5; a weak D match, TRBD1 (7 bases). The clonotype was recovered from a girl aged 2-9 years with multiple sclerosis. The sequenced material came from blood. The CDR3 nucleotides read TGTGCCAGCAGTGGGGGAGGACAGGCCCTGGCTAGCGAAAGCCAAGAGACCCAGTACTTC. Amino acid sequence: CASSGGGQALASESQETQYF.